A selection of T cell receptor beta chains follows, all from one sample in a study of response to subunit inactivated influenza vaccine. Each CDR3 protein gets one entry after TCRdb re-called the RT-PCR reads with MiXCR. The table includes 500,000 to 550,000 distinct CDR3 sequences, approximately 22% detected once. This same sample was also part of a study on T cells expressing NK-cell markers.

The sample consisted of CD4+ T cells sorted from PBMCs, taken 11 to 12 days after vaccination. The receptors here all came from a man aged 50-59 years who received an inactivated influenza vaccine. Both conserved end residues are part of each CDR3. D genes are given only for firm matches. Clone size is not always given. Where it is, it says once, few, many or a class for expanded clones.

TRBV10-2	few	TRBJ2-3	TRBD1	TGCGCCAGCAGTTCCGGGACAGGGGTGGATACGCAGTATTTT	CASSSGTGVDTQYF
TRBV6-5	NA	TRBJ2-1	TRBD1	TGTGCCAGCAGTTACAGGGGGCCCTTCAATGAGCAGTTCTTC	CASSYRGPFNEQFF
TRBV15	NA	TRBJ2-5	NA	TGTGCCACCAGCAGAGGATCCGATTTGGGGAGTGGGACCCAGTACTTC	CATSRGSDLGSGTQYF
TRBV12-3/TRBV12-4	NA	TRBJ2-3	NA	TGTGCCAGCAGTTTGCTAGAAACTGCCGATACGCAGTATTTT	CASSLLETADTQYF
TRBV20-1	few	TRBJ1-2	NA	TGCAGTGGGAGCCAGGGCTATGGCTACACCTTC	CSGSQGYGYTF
TRBV20-1	NA	TRBJ2-2	TRBD2	TGCAGTGCTAGAGATTTGCTAGCGGGAAACACCGGGGAGCTGTTTTTT	CSARDLLAGNTGELFF
TRBV4-1	few	TRBJ2-3	NA	TGCGCCAGCAGCCAAGATCCGCGGGACGGTCCCCACTTT	CASSQDPRDGPHF
TRBV10-3	NA	TRBJ2-3	TRBD2	TGTGCCATCAGTGGTAAAGCGGGAGTGGCAGATACGCAGTATTTT	CAISGKAGVADTQYF
TRBV12-3/TRBV12-4	many	TRBJ1-5	NA	TGTGCCAGCAGTTTAGGGGGATTTCAGCCCCAGCATTTT	CASSLGGFQPQHF
TRBV5-1	NA	TRBJ2-3	NA	TGCGCCAGCAGCTTGGACGGGGGCGCAAACGCAGATACGCAGTATTTT	CASSLDGGANADTQYF
TRBV29-1	many	TRBJ2-3	NA	TGCCTGGCGGGATTCACAGATACGCAGTATTTT	CLAGFTDTQYF
TRBV11-2	NA	TRBJ2-7	NA	TGTGCCAGCAGCAAAGCCTCAACCATTATCTACGAGCAGTACTTC	CASSKASTIIYEQYF
TRBV5-1	many	TRBJ2-7	NA	TGCGCCAGCCATAATGGGGGCTCCTACGAGCAGTACTTC	CASHNGGSYEQYF
TRBV7-2	few	TRBJ2-5	TRBD2	TGTGCCAGCAGCTTAGCGGCAGTAGCGGGAGGAGTATATCGAGAGACCCAGTACTTC	CASSLAAVAGGVYRETQYF
TRBV6-1	NA	TRBJ1-5	NA	TGTGCCAGCAGTGAAACAGGGAGCTATCGGCCCCAGCATTTT	CASSETGSYRPQHF
TRBV10-3	few	TRBJ2-7	TRBD2	TGTGCCATCAGGGGGACTAGCGGAACCTACGAGCAGTACTTC	CAIRGTSGTYEQYF
TRBV28	few	TRBJ1-1	NA	TGTGCCAGCAGCGGGGGGGTTTACACTGAAGCTTTCTTT	CASSGGVYTEAFF
TRBV5-6	NA	TRBJ2-2	TRBD2	TGTGCCAGCAGCCCCGGAGGGAGGGTCGTCTCCGGGGAGCTGTTTTTT	CASSPGGRVVSGELFF
TRBV5-1	NA	TRBJ2-3	NA	TGCGCCAGCAGCTCCCGGGACTCAGATACGCAGTATTTT	CASSSRDSDTQYF
TRBV5-6	few	TRBJ2-7	NA	TGTGCCAGCAGACCTCTTGGTGAGGGGCCCGGGGAGCAGTACTTC	CASRPLGEGPGEQYF
TRBV6-2/TRBV6-3	NA	TRBJ2-7	NA	TGTGCCAGCAGTTCCGTAGGTTACACCTACGAGCAGTACTTC	CASSSVGYTYEQYF
TRBV7-2	NA	TRBJ2-2	TRBD1	TGTGCCAGCAGCTTAAGGGGGACAGGGAACACCGGGGAGCTGTTTTTT	CASSLRGTGNTGELFF
TRBV5-1	few	TRBJ1-4	NA	TGCGCCAGCAGCTTGGGAGGAGAAGGTAATGAAAAACTGTTTTTT	CASSLGGEGNEKLFF
TRBV14	many	TRBJ2-4	NA	TGTGCCAGCAGCAAAGGACCCTCCCCAGCCAAAAACATTCAGTACTTC	CASSKGPSPAKNIQYF
TRBV12-3/TRBV12-4	many	TRBJ2-2	TRBD2	TGTGCCAGCAGTTTGAGTCTAGCGGGGCCCGGGGAGCTGTTTTTT	CASSLSLAGPGELFF
TRBV5-1	many	TRBJ2-2	NA	TGCGCCAGCAGAGGACAGCCCACCGGGGAGCTGTTTTTT	CASRGQPTGELFF
TRBV20-1	few	TRBJ1-4	NA	TGCAGTGCTAGACAGGCAGCCGCAACTAATGAAAAACTGTTTTTT	CSARQAAATNEKLFF
TRBV5-1	NA	TRBJ1-2	NA	TGCGCCAGCAGCCCCGGGCATACAGGCGGATCCTATGGCTACACCTTC	CASSPGHTGGSYGYTF
TRBV5-6	many	TRBJ1-5	NA	TGTGCCAGCAGCTTAGGACAGAGCAATCAGCCCCAGCATTTT	CASSLGQSNQPQHF
TRBV6-2/TRBV6-3	many	TRBJ1-5	NA	TGTGCCAGCAGAAGACAGAGCCGGAATCAGCCCCAGCATTTT	CASRRQSRNQPQHF
TRBV25-1	few	TRBJ2-7	TRBD2	TGTGCCAGCAGTGAAACGGCGGGAGGGCGGTCCGAGCAGTACTTC	CASSETAGGRSEQYF
TRBV24-1	many	TRBJ2-2	NA	TGTGCCACCAGTGCCCAGAGCGCGAACACCGGGGAGCTGTTTTTT	CATSAQSANTGELFF
TRBV5-1	many	TRBJ2-1	NA	TGTGCCAGCAGCTTAGGTCAGAGCTCCTACAATGAGCAGTTCTTC	CASSLGQSSYNEQFF
TRBV18	many	TRBJ1-2	NA	TGTGCCAGCTCACCACCATCGGCAGGGGCGAATGGCTACACCTTC	CASSPPSAGANGYTF
TRBV11-2	NA	TRBJ2-3	NA	TGTGCCAGCAGCTTAGTAGGATTGAGCACAGATACGCAGTATTTT	CASSLVGLSTDTQYF
TRBV11-2	many	TRBJ2-2	TRBD2	TGTGCCAGCAGCTTAGTATCGCGTGTCACTAGCGGGGGACGCCGAAACACCGGGGAGCTGTTTTTT	CASSLVSRVTSGGRRNTGELFF
TRBV4-2	NA	TRBJ2-1	NA	TGTGCCAGCAGCCAGGTATACTTCTCCTACAATGAGCAGTTCTTC	CASSQVYFSYNEQFF
TRBV12-3/TRBV12-4	NA	TRBJ1-5	NA	TGTGCCAGCAGTTTATTATTGCAGGGAGGGCCCCAGCATTTT	CASSLLLQGGPQHF
TRBV2	NA	TRBJ2-2	NA	TGTGCCAGTACGTCTTCTTTCACTGTCACCGGGGAGCTGTTTTTT	CASTSSFTVTGELFF
TRBV12-3/TRBV12-4	once	TRBJ1-5	NA	TGTGCCAGCAGTTTCTCGTGGGCAGGGAAGGACAATCAGCCCCAGCATTTT	CASSFSWAGKDNQPQHF
TRBV20-1	NA	TRBJ2-7	TRBD2	TGCAGTGCCGTGACTAGCGGGGGCCTCTCCTACGAGCAGTACTTC	CSAVTSGGLSYEQYF
TRBV4-1	NA	TRBJ2-7	NA	TGCGCCAGCAGCCAAGATTCGTCGGGGACCGACGAGCAGTACTTC	CASSQDSSGTDEQYF
TRBV5-5	many	TRBJ2-7	TRBD1	TGTGCCAGCAGCTGGGGACAGGGGGCCTACGAGCAGTACTTC	CASSWGQGAYEQYF
TRBV20-1	few	TRBJ1-5	NA	TGCAGTGCTAGACGTCAGGGGTCCAAGGATCCCCAGCATTTT	CSARRQGSKDPQHF
TRBV4-1	once	TRBJ2-7	NA	TGCGCCAGCAGCCAAGATCAAGTAAGATACTACGAGCAGTACTTC	CASSQDQVRYYEQYF
TRBV20-1	NA	TRBJ1-3	TRBD1	TGCAGTGCAGCAGACAGGGACTCTGGAAACACCATATATTTT	CSAADRDSGNTIYF
TRBV9	NA	TRBJ2-3	NA	TGTGCCAGCAGCGTAGGGCCGACGGGGTCGGATACGCAGTATTTT	CASSVGPTGSDTQYF
TRBV23-1	NA	TRBJ2-3	NA	TGCGCCAGCAGTCACCCTGGACAGGGAGGGGATACGCAGTATTTT	CASSHPGQGGDTQYF
TRBV18	few	TRBJ2-3	NA	TGTGCCAGCTCACCGACATATGGTGGCGGAGATACGCAGTATTTT	CASSPTYGGGDTQYF
TRBV7-9	NA	TRBJ2-1	TRBD2	TGTGCCAGCAGCTTAACTAGCGGGGGCGATGAGCAGTTCTTC	CASSLTSGGDEQFF
TRBV11-2	few	TRBJ2-5	NA	TGTGCCAGCAGCTCGTCTCCTACCCAGTACTTC	CASSSSPTQYF
TRBV9	few	TRBJ2-1	NA	TGTGCCAGCAGCGTAGTCGTAGGGGCGACCAATGAGCAGTTCTTC	CASSVVVGATNEQFF
TRBV15	NA	TRBJ2-5	NA	TGTGCCACCAGGTACCAAGAGACCCAGTACTTC	CATRYQETQYF
TRBV5-1	few	TRBJ2-3	TRBD2	TGCGCCAGCAGCTTGGTGGGACTAGCGTTAGATACGCAGTATTTT	CASSLVGLALDTQYF